This passage covers 22 T cell receptor beta chains from one sample sequenced in a study of blood T cell repertoires in COVID-19. The repertoire was sequenced with immunoSEQ multiplex PCR; TCRdb's copy has only in-frame clones and lacks some. The sample lists hundreds of thousands of clones; approximately 83% were seen once. Sequencing used peripheral blood. All receptors come from a woman aged 45-65 years who had recovered from COVID-19.

The chain combines TRBV27 with TRBJ2-2; weak D call: TRBD2 (6 bases). Per germline, CDR1 MNHEY and CDR2 SMNVEV (reference sequence). The CDR3 is 16 amino acids. Trimming removed 3 bases from V and 2 bases from J, with 13 bases in between. The CDR3 coding sequence is TGTGCCAGCAGTTTGGGGGGTCTCTTAAACACCGGGGAGCTGTTTTTT. It is translated as CASSLGGLLNTGELFF.

Only one count was recorded for this clone. V usage is TRBV27 and J usage is TRBJ1-4; no clear D gene. Germline values: CDR1 MNHEY, CDR2 SMNVEV (reference sequence). V gave up 6 bases and J gave up 10 bases, with 21 bases separating them. The CDR3 is 15 amino acids. The CDR3 coding sequence is TGTGCCAGCAGAGAACTCAACTCCGGGCGGGCAAAACTGTTTTTT. This sequence encodes CASRELNSGRAKLFF.

V usage is TRBV7-9 and J usage is TRBJ1-2, with 9 nucleotides matching TRBD1. Germline lookup yields CDR1 SEHNR and CDR2 FQNEAQ (reference sequence). This CDR3 has 14 residues. Losses at the gene ends were 5 bases for V and 2 bases for J; bases not matched to a gene: 3. The CDR3 DNA reads TGTGCCAGCAGCAGCGACAGGGGGAACTATGGCTACACCTTC. As protein: CASSSDRGNYGYTF.

To note about this clone: In the same sample, other DNA sequences code for this CDR3. This chain links TRBV7-2 with TRBJ2-3; no firm D call. Germline assignment: CDR1 SGHTA and CDR2 FQGNSA. The CDR3 sequence is 13 residues long. V dropped 5 bases and J dropped 0 bases, with 6 bases sitting between them. The CDR3 sequence: CASSPTSTDTQYF. CDR3 nucleotides: TGTGCCAGCAGCCCTACGAGCACAGATACGCAGTATTTT.

This chain connects TRBV30 to TRBJ2-1; 8 nucleotides line up with TRBD1. The CDR3 contains 16 residues. V lost 1 base and J lost 4; bases outside the gene matches: 9. The germline CDR1 and CDR2 sequences are GTSNPN and SVGIG (reference sequence). The CDR3 loop reads CAWSGGTGEPYNEQFF. As DNA, the CDR3 is TGTGCCTGGAGTGGGGGGACAGGAGAGCCGTACAATGAGCAGTTCTTC.

CDR3 bases: TGTGCCAGTAGTAAACCAGGGGGTTCTATCGCTGAAGCTTTCTTT. This sequence encodes CASSKPGGSIAEAFF. The V gene is TRBV19, the J gene TRBJ1-1, with TRBD1 matching 7 bases. This CDR3 is 15 amino acids long. J lost 6 bases, V lost 4 bases, and 11 bases had no gene match. Looked up from germline, CDR1 is LNHDA and CDR2 is SQIVND (reference sequence).

About this clone itself: The germline gene is not matched at one end of the junction; a read error may be the cause. V gene TRBV6-6 combines with J gene TRBJ2-7, with a possible D match to TRBD1 (5 bases). CDR1 is MNHNY, CDR2 SVGAGI, per germline (reference sequence). There are 11 residues in the CDR3. CDR3 residues: CASTARRQGCF. In nucleotides, the CDR3 is TGTGCCAGCACCGCTCGCCGCCAGGGTTGCTTC.

This clone was found a few times. A read error is likely, as this CDR3 ends without the conserved phenylalanine or tryptophan. The limits of the CDR3 on the DNA are not certain, so only TCRdb's listed CDR3 is given. V gene TRBV14 combines with J gene TRBJ1-1. Per the germline V gene, CDR1 is SGHDN and CDR2 is FVKESK. Ends included, the CDR3 has 13 residues. Here the CDR3 reads CASSQVGGGAAAL.

The V and J genes are TRBV3-1 (or the pseudogene TRBV3-2) and TRBJ2-6; TRBD1 might be the D (6 bases). There are 19 residues in the CDR3. CDR1 and CDR2 from the germline V gene are LGHDT and YNNKEL (reference sequence). Between the trimmed V and J ends, which lost 0 bases and 0 bases, there was a span of 15 bases. The DNA of the CDR3 is TGTGCCAGCAGCCAAGAGGGGGCCAGGGATCCCTCTGGGGCCAACGTCCTGACTTTC. This gives the protein CASSQEGARDPSGANVLTF.

The V and J genes are TRBV30 and TRBJ2-1; 8 bases are a match to TRBD2. The germline V gene encodes CDR1 GTSNPN and CDR2 SVGIG (reference sequence). This CDR3 is built from 14 residues. After removal of 2 bases from V and 5 bases from J, the junction contained 5 bases not matched to a gene. The CDR3 here is CAWSSTSGHNEQFF. The CDR3 DNA reads as TGTGCCTGGAGTTCAACTAGCGGTCACAATGAGCAGTTCTTC.

The chain links TRBV4-2 to TRBJ2-3; D is perhaps TRBD1 (6 bases). The CDR3 covers 16 residues. The V end was cut by 1 base, the J end by 1 base, with 12 bases between. CDR1 and CDR2 from the germline V gene are LGHNA and YNFKEQ. Here the CDR3 reads CASSQVTGLGTDTQYF. CDR3 bases: TGTGCCAGCAGCCAAGTGACAGGTCTTGGCACAGATACGCAGTATTTT.

The chain links TRBV6-6 to TRBJ2-3; TRBD2 might be the D (6 bases). Germline V gene data show CDR1 as MNHNY and CDR2 as SVGAGI (reference sequence). The CDR3 runs 16 residues. The germline V and J ends were trimmed by 0 bases and 0 bases, with 10 bases remaining between them. In DNA form, the CDR3 reads TGTGCCAGCAGTTACTCGCTGGAGGGCAGCACAGATACGCAGTATTTT. It yields the protein CASSYSLEGSTDTQYF.

This rearrangement joins TRBV18 to TRBJ1-2; 9 bases align to TRBD1. Germline-derived CDR1 and CDR2 are KGHSH and LQKENI. J was trimmed by 1 base and V by 3 bases; bases with no gene match: 3. The CDR3 length is 15 residues. The CDR3 region is CASSPDRGVNYGYTF. For the CDR3, the DNA is TGTGCCAGCTCACCGGACAGGGGCGTTAACTATGGCTACACCTTC.

The rearrangement joins TRBV30 to TRBJ1-4, with a weak D call TRBD1 (5 bases). The V gene lost 8 bases and the J gene lost 8 bases, with 18 bases spanning the gap. Germline V lookup: CDR1 GTSNPN, CDR2 SVGIG (reference sequence). The CDR3 runs 13 residues. CDR3 in amino acids: CALGSQGLEKLFF. DNA of the CDR3: TGTGCCCTGGGCTCGCAGGGCCTAGAAAAACTGTTTTTT.

This clone was counted between two and nine times. This chain connects TRBV6-4 to TRBJ2-2; the match to TRBD2 covers 7 bases. Germline values: CDR1 MRHNA, CDR2 SNTAGT. Unmatched junction bases numbered 6, after V lost 6 bases and J lost 2 bases. The CDR3 covers 15 residues. CDR3 sequence reads: CASSVSGANTGELFF. The CDR3, as DNA: TGTGCCAGCAGCGTAAGCGGGGCCAACACCGGGGAGCTGTTTTTT.

V is TRBV12-5 and J is TRBJ1-1; no clear D gene. The V end was cut by 3 bases, the J end by 7 bases, with 6 bases between. Germline CDR1 LGHNT, CDR2 FRNRAP. This CDR3 has 11 residues. The CDR3 nucleotides are TGTGCTAGTGGTTTTAGCAATGAAGCTTTCTTT. As protein: CASGFSNEAFF.

The chain uses TRBV5-1 and TRBJ1-1; D is uncertain. The CDR3 extends over 13 amino acids. Trimming took off 3 bases at V and 1 base at J, with 7 bases between the two ends. Germline loops: CDR1 SGHRS, CDR2 YFSETQ. The CDR3 protein is CASSYRENTEAFF. CDR3 DNA sequence: TGCGCCAGCAGCTATAGAGAGAACACTGAAGCTTTCTTT.

The V and J genes are TRBV19 and TRBJ2-7; possibly TRBD2 for D (6 bases). Germline CDR1 is LNHDA and CDR2 is SQIVND (reference sequence). The CDR3 loop spans 16 amino acids. V gave up 8 bases and J gave up 2 bases, with 22 bases separating them. The CDR3 DNA sequence: TGTGCCAGTGGGGTCCATCAGGAGGGGTACGCCTACGAGCAGTACTTC. Protein sequence: CASGVHQEGYAYEQYF.

J is TRBJ1-1 and V is TRBV7-2; D is unresolved. The CDR3 length is 15 residues. CDR1 SGHTA and CDR2 FQGNSA come from the germline V gene. The ends were cut back, 2 bases at V and 0 bases at J, with 10 bases in the middle. The CDR3 DNA reads as TGTGCCAGCAGCTTAAATCTGGGCCTGAACACTGAAGCTTTCTTT. Its translation: CASSLNLGLNTEAFF.

The chain recombines TRBV9 with TRBJ2-3; 12 nucleotides agree with TRBD2. The CDR3 is made up of 17 amino acids. V was clipped by 1 base and J by 5 bases; unmatched bases: 8. Germline values: CDR1 SGDLS, CDR2 YYNGEE. The CDR3 is CASSVLAGGFGGDTQYF. The CDR3 DNA reads as TGTGCCAGCAGCGTACTAGCGGGGGGGTTTGGTGGAGATACGCAGTATTTT. The entire variable domain, with the rest obtained from reference TRBV9 and TRBJ2-3, is as follows: DSGVTQTPKHLITATGQRVTLRCSPRSGDLSVYWYQQSLDQGLQFLIQYYNGEERAKGNILERFSAQQFPDLHSELNLSSLELGDSALYFCASSVLAGGFGGDTQYFGPGTRLTVL.

This chain links TRBV18 with TRBJ1-4, with D hard to call. V lost 2 bases, J lost 5 bases, and 18 bases lay in between. The CDR3 is made up of 17 amino acids. Per the germline V gene, CDR1 is KGHSH and CDR2 is LQKENI. The CDR3 loop reads CASSPRRKGKLNEKLFF. In DNA form, the CDR3 reads TGTGCCAGCTCACCAAGGAGGAAGGGTAAGTTAAATGAAAAACTGTTTTTT.

V and J are TRBV10-2 and TRBJ2-1, with TRBD2 matching over 11 bases. The V gene's germline CDR1 is WSHSY and CDR2 SAAADI. Trimming removed 7 bases from V and 7 bases from J; junction bases left unmatched: 6. The CDR3 extends over 14 amino acids. CDR3 amino acids: CASTASGRTNEQFF. CDR3 in DNA: TGCGCCAGCACAGCTAGCGGGAGGACGAATGAGCAGTTCTTC.